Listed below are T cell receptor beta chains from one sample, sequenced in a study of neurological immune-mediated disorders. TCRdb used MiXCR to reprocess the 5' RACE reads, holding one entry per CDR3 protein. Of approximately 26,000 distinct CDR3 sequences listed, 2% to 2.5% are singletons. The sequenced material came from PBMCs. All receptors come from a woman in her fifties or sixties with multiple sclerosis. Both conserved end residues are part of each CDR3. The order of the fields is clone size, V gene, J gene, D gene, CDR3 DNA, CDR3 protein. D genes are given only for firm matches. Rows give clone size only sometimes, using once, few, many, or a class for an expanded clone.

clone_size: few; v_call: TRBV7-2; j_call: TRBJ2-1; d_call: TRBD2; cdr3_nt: TGTGCCAGCAGCCCCCCGCGGGCTAGCGGGAACAATGAGCAGTTCTTC; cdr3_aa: CASSPPRASGNNEQFF
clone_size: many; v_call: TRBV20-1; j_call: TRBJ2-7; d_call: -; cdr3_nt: TGCAGTGCTAGAGATTTCGGGGCGGGGATCTCCTACGAGCAGTACTTC; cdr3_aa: CSARDFGAGISYEQYF
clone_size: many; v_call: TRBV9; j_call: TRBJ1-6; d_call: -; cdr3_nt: TGTGCCAGCAGCCCCCAACCCGGGCAATGGGGCGAGACCCTCCACTTT; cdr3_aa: CASSPQPGQWGETLHF
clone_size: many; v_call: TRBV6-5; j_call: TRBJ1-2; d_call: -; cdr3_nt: TGTGCCAGCAGTTACCGTCAGGGGTTGGATGGCTACACCTTC; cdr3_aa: CASSYRQGLDGYTF
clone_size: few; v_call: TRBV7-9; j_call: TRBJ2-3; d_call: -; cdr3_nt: TGTGCCAGCAGTAGTAGCACAGATACGCAGTATTTT; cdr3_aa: CASSSSTDTQYF
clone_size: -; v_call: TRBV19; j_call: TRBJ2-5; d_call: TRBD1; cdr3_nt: TGTGCCAGTAGTCGGGACAGGGTTGAGACCCAGTACTTC; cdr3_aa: CASSRDRVETQYF
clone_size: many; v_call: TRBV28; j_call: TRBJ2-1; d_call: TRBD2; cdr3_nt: TGTGCCAGCGCCGGGACTAGCGGGGGGAATGAGCAGTTCTTC; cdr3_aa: CASAGTSGGNEQFF
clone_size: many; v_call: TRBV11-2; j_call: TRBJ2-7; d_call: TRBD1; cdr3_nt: TGTGCCAGCAGCCCCAGGACAGGGGGGTACTCCTACGAGCAGTACTTC; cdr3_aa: CASSPRTGGYSYEQYF
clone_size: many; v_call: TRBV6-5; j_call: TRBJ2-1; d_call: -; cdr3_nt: TGTGCCAGCAGTTACACGCCCCCATCCTACAATGAGCAGTTCTTC; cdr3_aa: CASSYTPPSYNEQFF
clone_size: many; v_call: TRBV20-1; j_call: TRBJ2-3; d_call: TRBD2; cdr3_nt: TGCAGTGCTAGAGGGAGGCCTAGCGGGGGGTTCGTGGATACGCAGTATTTT; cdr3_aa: CSARGRPSGGFVDTQYF
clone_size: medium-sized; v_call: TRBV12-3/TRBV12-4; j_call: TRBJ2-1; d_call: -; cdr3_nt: TGTGCCAGCAGTTCCCAGCTTTACAATGAGCAGTTCTTC; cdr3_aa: CASSSQLYNEQFF
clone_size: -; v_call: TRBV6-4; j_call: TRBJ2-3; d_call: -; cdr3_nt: TGTGCCAGCAGTGCCAGCGGCTCTAGCACAGATACGCAGTATTTT; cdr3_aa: CASSASGSSTDTQYF
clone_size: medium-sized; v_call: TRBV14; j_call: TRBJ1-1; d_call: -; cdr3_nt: TGTGCCAGCAGCCTAATGAGGGGGAACACTGAAGCTTTCTTT; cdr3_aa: CASSLMRGNTEAFF
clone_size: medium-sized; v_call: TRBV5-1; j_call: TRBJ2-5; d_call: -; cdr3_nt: TGCGCCAGCAGCTTGGATCGGGGGATACAAGAGACCCAGTACTTC; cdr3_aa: CASSLDRGIQETQYF
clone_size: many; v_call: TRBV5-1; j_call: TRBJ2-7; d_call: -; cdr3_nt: TGCGCCAGCAGCTCCGGGGGTGGCTACGAGCAGTACTTC; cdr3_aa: CASSSGGGYEQYF
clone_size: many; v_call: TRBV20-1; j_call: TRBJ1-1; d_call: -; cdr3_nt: TGCAGTGCACAGAGGGTAAACACTGAAGCTTTCTTT; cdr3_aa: CSAQRVNTEAFF
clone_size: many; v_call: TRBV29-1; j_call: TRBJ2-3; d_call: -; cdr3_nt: TGCAGCGCCCGACTTAACACAGATACGCAGTATTTT; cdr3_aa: CSARLNTDTQYF
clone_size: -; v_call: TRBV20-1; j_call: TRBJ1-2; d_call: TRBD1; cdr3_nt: TGCAGTGCTAAGTCGGGACAGGCCTATGGCTACACCTTC; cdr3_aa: CSAKSGQAYGYTF
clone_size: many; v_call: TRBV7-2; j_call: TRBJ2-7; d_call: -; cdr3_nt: TGTGCCAGCAGCCCCGCCTACGAGCAGTACTTC; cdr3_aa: CASSPAYEQYF
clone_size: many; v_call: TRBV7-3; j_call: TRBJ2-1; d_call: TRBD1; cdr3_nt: TGTGCCAGCAGCACCGGACAGGGGGGCGATGAGCAGTTCTTC; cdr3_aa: CASSTGQGGDEQFF
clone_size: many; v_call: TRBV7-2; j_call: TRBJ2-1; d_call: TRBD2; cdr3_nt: TGTGCCAGCAGAGGACTAGCGGGAAACAATGAGCAGTTCTTC; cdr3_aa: CASRGLAGNNEQFF
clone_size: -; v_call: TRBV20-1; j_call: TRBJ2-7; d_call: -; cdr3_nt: TGCAGTGCCCCCCGGTCCGGGGGTTACGAGCAGTACTTC; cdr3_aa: CSAPRSGGYEQYF
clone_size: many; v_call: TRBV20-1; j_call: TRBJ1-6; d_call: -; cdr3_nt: TGCAGTGCTAGAGACGGCGCAGCCTATAATTCACCCCTCAACTTT; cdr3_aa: CSARDGAAYNSPLNF
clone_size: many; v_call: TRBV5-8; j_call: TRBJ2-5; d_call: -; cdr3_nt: TGTGCCAGCAGGCGACAGTACCAAGAGACCCAGTACTTC; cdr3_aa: CASRRQYQETQYF
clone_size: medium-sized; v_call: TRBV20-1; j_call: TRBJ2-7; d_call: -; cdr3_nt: TGCAGTGCTACTTTAAGGGGGGGTTTGTACGAGCAGTACTTC; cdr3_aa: CSATLRGGLYEQYF
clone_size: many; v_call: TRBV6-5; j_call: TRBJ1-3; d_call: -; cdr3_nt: TGTGCCAGCAGAGAGTTCTCTGGAAACACCATATATTTT; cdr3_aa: CASREFSGNTIYF
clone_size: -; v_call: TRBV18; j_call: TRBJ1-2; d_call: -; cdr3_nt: TGTGCCAGCTCACCAGCACTACAGGGCTATGGCTACACCTTC; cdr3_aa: CASSPALQGYGYTF
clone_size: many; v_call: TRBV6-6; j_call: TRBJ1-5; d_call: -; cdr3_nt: TGTGCCAGCTTGGGATATAGCAATCAGCCCCAGCATTTT; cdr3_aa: CASLGYSNQPQHF
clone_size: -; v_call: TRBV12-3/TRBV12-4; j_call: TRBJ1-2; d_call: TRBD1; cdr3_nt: TGTGCCAGCAGTTTAGACGACAGGGGGCACGATGGCTACACCTTC; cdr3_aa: CASSLDDRGHDGYTF
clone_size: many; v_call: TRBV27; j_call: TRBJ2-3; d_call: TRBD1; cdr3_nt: TGTGCCAGCAGTCAACGATCCGGGACAGGGAAAACAGATACGCAGTATTTT; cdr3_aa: CASSQRSGTGKTDTQYF
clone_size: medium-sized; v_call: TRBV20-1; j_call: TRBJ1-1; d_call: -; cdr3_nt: TGCAGTGCTAAGAACCCTGAAGCTTTCTTT; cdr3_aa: CSAKNPEAFF
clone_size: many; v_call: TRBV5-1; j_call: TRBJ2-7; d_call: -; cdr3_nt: TGCGCCAGCAGCTTGACAAAGCACTACGAGCAGTACTTC; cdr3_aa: CASSLTKHYEQYF
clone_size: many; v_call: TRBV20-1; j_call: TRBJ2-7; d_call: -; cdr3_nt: TGCAGTGCTAGAGATCGGGCTAGTGCCTACGAGCAGTACTTC; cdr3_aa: CSARDRASAYEQYF
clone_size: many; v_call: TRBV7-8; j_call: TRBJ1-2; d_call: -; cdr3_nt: TGTGCCAGCAGCTTAAAGGAGTCAGCTAACTATGGCTACACCTTC; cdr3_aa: CASSLKESANYGYTF
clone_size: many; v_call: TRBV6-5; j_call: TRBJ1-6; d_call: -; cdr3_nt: TGTGCCAGCAGTTACACTGGTTCACCCCTCCACTTT; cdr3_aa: CASSYTGSPLHF
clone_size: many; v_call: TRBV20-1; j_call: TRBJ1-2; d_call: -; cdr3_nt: TGCAGTGCCATCCCCGAGGGGTATGGCTACACCTTC; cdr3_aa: CSAIPEGYGYTF
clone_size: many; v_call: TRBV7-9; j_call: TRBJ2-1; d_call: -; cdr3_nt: TGTGCCAGCAGCCAGACTGGAGACGGTGAGCAGTTCTTC; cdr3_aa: CASSQTGDGEQFF
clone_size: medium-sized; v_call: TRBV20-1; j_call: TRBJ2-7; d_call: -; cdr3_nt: TGCAGTGCTAGGGACCTAGCAGTGGGGGAGCAGTACTTC; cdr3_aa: CSARDLAVGEQYF
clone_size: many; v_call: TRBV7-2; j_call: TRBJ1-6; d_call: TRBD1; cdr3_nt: TGTGCCAGCAGCCCAGACAGGGTGTCCTATAATTCACCCCTCCACTTT; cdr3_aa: CASSPDRVSYNSPLHF
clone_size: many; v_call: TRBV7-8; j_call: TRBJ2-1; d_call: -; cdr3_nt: TGTGCCAGCAGCTTAGGGGCGTTAAGCTCCTACAATGAGCAGTTCTTC; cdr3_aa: CASSLGALSSYNEQFF
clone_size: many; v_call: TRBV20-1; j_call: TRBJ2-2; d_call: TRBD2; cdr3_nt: TGCAGTGCGATAGCGGGGGCCAACACCGGGGAGCTGTTTTTT; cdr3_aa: CSAIAGANTGELFF
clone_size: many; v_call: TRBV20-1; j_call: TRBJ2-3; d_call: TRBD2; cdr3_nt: TGCAGTGCGATGACTAGCGGGGGGGCAGATACGCAGTATTTT; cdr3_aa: CSAMTSGGADTQYF
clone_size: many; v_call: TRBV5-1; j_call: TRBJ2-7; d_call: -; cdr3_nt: TGCGCCAGCAGCCTGAGCGGAGGGGCCCACGAGCAGTACTTC; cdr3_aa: CASSLSGGAHEQYF
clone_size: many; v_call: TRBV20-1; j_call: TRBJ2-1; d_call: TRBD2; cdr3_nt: TGCAGTGCCCGGCCCCGACTAGCGGGAGTTAGGGACAATGAGCAGTTCTTC; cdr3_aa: CSARPRLAGVRDNEQFF
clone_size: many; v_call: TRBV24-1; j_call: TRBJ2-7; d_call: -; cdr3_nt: TGTGCCACCAGTGATTCAATCCGCCTATCGGGGGCGCAGTACTTC; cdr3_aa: CATSDSIRLSGAQYF
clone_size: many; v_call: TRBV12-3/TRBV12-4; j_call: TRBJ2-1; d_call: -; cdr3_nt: TGTGCCAGCAGTAGAACTAGGGACACTCACAATGAGCAGTTCTTC; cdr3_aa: CASSRTRDTHNEQFF
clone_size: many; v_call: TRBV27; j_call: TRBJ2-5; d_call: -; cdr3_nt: TGTGCCAGCAGTTGGGGGGCAGGGTTGGAGACCCAGTACTTC; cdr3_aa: CASSWGAGLETQYF
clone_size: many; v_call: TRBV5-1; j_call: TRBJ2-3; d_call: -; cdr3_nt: TGCGCCAGCAGCTTGGTAGCGGCAGATACGCAGTATTTT; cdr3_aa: CASSLVAADTQYF
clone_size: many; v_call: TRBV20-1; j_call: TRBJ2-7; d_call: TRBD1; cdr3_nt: TGCAGTGCTAGAAGGGGGCCAAACTCCTACGAGCAGTACTTC; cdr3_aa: CSARRGPNSYEQYF
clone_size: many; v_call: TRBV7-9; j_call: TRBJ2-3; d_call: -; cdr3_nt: TGTGCCAGCATCCCTCCTACTAGCACAGATACGCAGTATTTT; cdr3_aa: CASIPPTSTDTQYF
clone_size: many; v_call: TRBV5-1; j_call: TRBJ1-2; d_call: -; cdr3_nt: TGCGCCAGCAGCTTAAACAGACTTTATGGCTACACCTTC; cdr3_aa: CASSLNRLYGYTF
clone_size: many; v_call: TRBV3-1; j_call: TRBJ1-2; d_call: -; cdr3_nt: TGTGCCAGCAGCCAACTGGGGGCGCATGGCTACACCTTC; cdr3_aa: CASSQLGAHGYTF
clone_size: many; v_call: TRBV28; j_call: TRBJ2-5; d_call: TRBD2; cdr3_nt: TGTGCCAGCAGTTTACTACTAGCGGGTCTACAAGAGACCCAGTACTTC; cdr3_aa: CASSLLLAGLQETQYF
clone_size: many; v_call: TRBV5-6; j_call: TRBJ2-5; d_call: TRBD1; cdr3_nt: TGTGCCAGCAGGTCGACAGGGGGCTTTGAGACCCAGTACTTC; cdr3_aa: CASRSTGGFETQYF